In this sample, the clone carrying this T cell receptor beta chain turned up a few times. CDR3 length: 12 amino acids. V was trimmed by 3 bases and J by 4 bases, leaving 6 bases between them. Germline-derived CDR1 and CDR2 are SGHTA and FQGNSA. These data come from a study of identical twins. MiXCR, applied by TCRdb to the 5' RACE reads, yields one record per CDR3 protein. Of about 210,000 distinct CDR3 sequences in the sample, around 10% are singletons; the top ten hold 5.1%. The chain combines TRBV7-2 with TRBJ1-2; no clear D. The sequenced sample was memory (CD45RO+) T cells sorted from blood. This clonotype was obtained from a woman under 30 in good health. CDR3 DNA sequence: TGTGCCAGCAGCTTCCGCCTCTATGGCTACACCTTC. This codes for CASSFRLYGYTF.